These 5 T cell receptor beta chains share one sample of origin, sequenced in a study of cytomegalovirus exposure and HLA in healthy donors. Vbeta (60) and Jbeta (13) primers were used in the PCR. Data came from immunoSEQ multiplex PCR; TCRdb stores just in-frame clones and leaves some out. The repertoire consists of 150,000 to 200,000 clones, with around 80% occurring once and the leading ten covering roughly 3.5%. The sequenced sample consisted of PBMCs. These receptor sequences come from a woman aged 55-69 years in good health and CMV-seropositive.

The chain carries TRBV5-1 and TRBJ2-1; D is unclear. Trimming removed 0 bases at V and 2 bases at J, with 6 bases between. The length of the CDR3 is 14 residues. Per the germline V gene, CDR1 is SGHRS and CDR2 is YFSETQ. This CDR3 reads CASSLGLAYNEQFF. In DNA form, the CDR3 reads TGCGCCAGCAGCTTGGGTCTAGCCTACAATGAGCAGTTCTTC.

The gene calls are TRBV5-1 and TRBJ2-1; 7 nucleotides match TRBD2. Trimming removed 2 bases from V and 8 bases from J; junction bases left unmatched: 7. In germline, CDR1 is SGHRS, CDR2 YFSETQ. The CDR3 runs 14 residues. The CDR3 protein is CASSFLPGGDEQFF. CDR3 nucleotides: TGCGCCAGCAGCTTCCTTCCGGGAGGCGATGAGCAGTTCTTC.

The chain employs TRBV4-1 and TRBJ2-5, with 7 nucleotides matching TRBD2. Per the germline V gene, CDR1 is MGHRA and CDR2 is YSYEKL. The CDR3 has 17 amino acids. With 4 bases clipped from V and 2 bases from J, the junction kept 13 bases outside the gene matches. CDR3 coding DNA: TGCGCCAGCAGCCGGGGGTCCCTCACTAGCGAGCAAGAGACCCAGTACTTC. Protein product: CASSRGSLTSEQETQYF.

V usage is TRBV7-3 and J usage is TRBJ2-3, with TRBD2 matching over 13 bases. Germline-derived CDR1 and CDR2 are SGHTA and FQGTGA. There are 16 residues in the CDR3. The junction had 3 bases not matched to a gene; V was cut back by 2 bases and J by 4 bases. CDR3 in DNA: TGTGCCAGCAGCTTACGGACTAGCGGGGGTCCAGATACGCAGTATTTT. This codes for CASSLRTSGGPDTQYF.

J is TRBJ2-5 and V is TRBV6-1, with TRBD1 identical over 9 bases. The ends lost 2 bases at V and 13 bases at J; junction bases unmatched: 8. The CDR3 runs to 13 residues. Germline V gene lookup returns CDR1 MNHNS and CDR2 SASEGT. The CDR3 nucleotides are TGTGCCAGCAGTGAAAGTGCTGACAGGGGGTCGTACTTC. Translation: CASSESADRGSYF.